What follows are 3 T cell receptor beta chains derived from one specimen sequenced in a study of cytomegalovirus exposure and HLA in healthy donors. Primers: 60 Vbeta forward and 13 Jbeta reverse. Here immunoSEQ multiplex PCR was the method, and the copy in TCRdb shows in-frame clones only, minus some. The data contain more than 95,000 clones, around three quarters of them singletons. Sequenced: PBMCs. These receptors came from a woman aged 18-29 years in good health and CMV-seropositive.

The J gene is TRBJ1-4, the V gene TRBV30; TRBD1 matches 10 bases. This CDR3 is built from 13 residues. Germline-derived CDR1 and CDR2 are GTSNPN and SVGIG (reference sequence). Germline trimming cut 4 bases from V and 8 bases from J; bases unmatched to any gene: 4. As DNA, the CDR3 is TGTGCCTGGACCCGGGACAGGGGCGAAAAACTGTTTTTT. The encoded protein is CAWTRDRGEKLFF.

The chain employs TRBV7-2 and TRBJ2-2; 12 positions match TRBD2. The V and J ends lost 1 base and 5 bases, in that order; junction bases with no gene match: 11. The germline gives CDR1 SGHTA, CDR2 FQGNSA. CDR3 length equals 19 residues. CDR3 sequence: CASSLGLAGAGGETGELFF. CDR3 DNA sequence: TGTGCCAGCAGCTTAGGACTAGCGGGAGCCGGGGGAGAAACCGGGGAGCTGTTTTTT. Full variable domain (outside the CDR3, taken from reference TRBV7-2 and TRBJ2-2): GAGVSQSPSNKVTEKGKDVELRCDPISGHTALYWYRQSLGQGLEFLIYFQGNSAPDKSGLPSDRFSAERTGGSVSTLTIQRTQQEDSAVYLCASSLGLAGAGGETGELFFGEGSRLTVL.

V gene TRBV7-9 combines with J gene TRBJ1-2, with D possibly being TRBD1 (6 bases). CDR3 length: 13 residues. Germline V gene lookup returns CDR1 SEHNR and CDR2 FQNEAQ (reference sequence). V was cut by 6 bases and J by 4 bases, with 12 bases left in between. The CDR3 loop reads CASRPAGAYGYTF. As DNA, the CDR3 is TGTGCCAGCAGGCCGGCAGGGGCCTATGGCTACACCTTC.